The TCR beta chain under discussion was sequenced for a study of beta chain features in type 1 diabetes. Every bit of the isolated RNA underwent reverse transcription, so sequencing read expressed TCRB transcripts. The study sequenced naive, central memory and regulatory T cell samples to an average of approximately 4 million reads. The repertoire was sequenced with immunoSEQ multiplex PCR; TCRdb's copy has only in-frame clones and lacks some. This table has about 400,000 clones, about 12% appearing once. Donors underwent one heparinised blood draw, around 120 mL on average. The origin of this receptor is a man younger than 30 in good health. Material: naive CD4+ T cells from blood.

CDR3 amino acids: CASSRRTEKAFF. For the CDR3, the DNA is TGTGCCAGCAGCCGACGGACAGAGAAAGCTTTCTTT. The chain combines TRBV28 with TRBJ1-1; maybe TRBD1 (6 bases). The V gene lost 6 bases and the J gene lost 9 bases, with 14 bases spanning the gap. Looked up from germline, CDR1 is MDHEN and CDR2 is SYDVKM. CDR3 length equals 12 residues.